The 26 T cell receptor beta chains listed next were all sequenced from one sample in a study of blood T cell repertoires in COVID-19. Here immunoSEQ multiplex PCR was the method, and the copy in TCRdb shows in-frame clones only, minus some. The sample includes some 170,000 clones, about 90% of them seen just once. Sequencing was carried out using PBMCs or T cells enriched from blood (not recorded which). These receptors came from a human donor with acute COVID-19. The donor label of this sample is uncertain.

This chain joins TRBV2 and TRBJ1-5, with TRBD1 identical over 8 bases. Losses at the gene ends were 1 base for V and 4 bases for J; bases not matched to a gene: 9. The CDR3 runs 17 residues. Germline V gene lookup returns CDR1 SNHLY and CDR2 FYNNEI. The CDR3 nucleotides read TGTGCCAGCAGTGAAGGGACAGGGAAGTGGATAAATCAGCCCCAGCATTTT. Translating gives CASSEGTGKWINQPQHF.

The CDR3 spells CASSFLVALGTGTGELFF. For the CDR3, the DNA is TGCGCCAGCAGCTTTCTCGTCGCGCTGGGTACGGGCACCGGGGAGCTGTTTTTT. The V call is TRBV5-1, the J call TRBJ2-2; D remains ambiguous. Germline CDR1 is SGHRS and CDR2 is YFSETQ. The V end lost 2 bases, the J end lost 4 bases, and 21 bases lay between the germline ends. The CDR3 sequence is 18 residues long.

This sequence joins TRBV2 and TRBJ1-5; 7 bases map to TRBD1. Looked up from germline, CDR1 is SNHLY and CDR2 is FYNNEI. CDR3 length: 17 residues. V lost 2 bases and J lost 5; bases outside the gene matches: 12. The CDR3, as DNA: TGTGCCAGCAGTGAACTCTCCGGGACAGAGGATGATCAGCCCCAGCATTTT. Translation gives CASSELSGTEDDQPQHF.

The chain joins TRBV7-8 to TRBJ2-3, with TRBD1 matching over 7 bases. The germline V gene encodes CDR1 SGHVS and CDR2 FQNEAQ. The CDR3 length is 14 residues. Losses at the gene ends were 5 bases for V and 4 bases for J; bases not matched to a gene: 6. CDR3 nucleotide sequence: TGTGCCAGCAGCCGAGACAGGGCCGCAGATACGCAGTATTTT. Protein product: CASSRDRAADTQYF.

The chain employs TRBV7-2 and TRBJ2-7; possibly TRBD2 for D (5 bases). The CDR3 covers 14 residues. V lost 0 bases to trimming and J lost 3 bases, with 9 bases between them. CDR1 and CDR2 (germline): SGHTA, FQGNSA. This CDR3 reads CASSLARASYEQYF. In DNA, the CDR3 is TGTGCCAGCAGCTTAGCGAGGGCCAGCTACGAGCAGTACTTC.

The CDR3 region is CASSREKNSGYTF. CDR3 coding DNA: TGCGCCAGCAGCCGGGAAAAAAATAGCGGCTACACCTTC. This chain uses TRBV5-1 with TRBJ1-2; D is ambiguous. The CDR3 spans 13 residues. V lost 4 bases, J lost 8 bases, and 15 bases lay in between. CDR1 and CDR2 (germline): SGHRS, YFSETQ.

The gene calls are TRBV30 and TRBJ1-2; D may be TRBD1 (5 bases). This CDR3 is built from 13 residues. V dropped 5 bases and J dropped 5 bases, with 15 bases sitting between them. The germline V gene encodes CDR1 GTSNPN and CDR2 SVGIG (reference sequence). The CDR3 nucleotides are TGTGCCTGGGCCCCGGGACTGATATATGGCTACACCTTC. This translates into CAWAPGLIYGYTF.

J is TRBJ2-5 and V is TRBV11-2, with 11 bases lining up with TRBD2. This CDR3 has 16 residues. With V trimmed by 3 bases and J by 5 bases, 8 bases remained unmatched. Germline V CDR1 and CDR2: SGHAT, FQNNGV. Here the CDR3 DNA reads TGTGCCAGCAGCTTTCTAGCGGGGGGAATTAGGGAGACCCAGTACTTC. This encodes CASSFLAGGIRETQYF. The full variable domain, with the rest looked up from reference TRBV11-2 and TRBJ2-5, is EAGVAQSPRYKIIEKRQSVAFWCNPISGHATLYWYQQILGQGPKLLIQFQNNGVVDDSQLPKDRFSAERLKGVDSTLKIQPAKLEDSAVYLCASSFLAGGIRETQYFGPGTRLLVL.

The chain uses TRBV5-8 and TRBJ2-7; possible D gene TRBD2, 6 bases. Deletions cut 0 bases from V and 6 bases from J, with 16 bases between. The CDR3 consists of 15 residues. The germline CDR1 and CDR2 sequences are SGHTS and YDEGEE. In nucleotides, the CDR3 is TGTGCCAGCAGCTTGGGGCAGGGAGGAACTAGCGAGCAGTACTTC. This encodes CASSLGQGGTSEQYF.

The CDR3 loop reads CSASDSNTIYF. In DNA form, the CDR3 reads TGCAGCGCGTCTGATAGTAACACCATATATTTT. This chain links TRBV29-1 with TRBJ1-3; D gene unclear. This CDR3 has 11 amino acids. The V gene's germline CDR1 is SQVTM and CDR2 ANQGSEA. The V and J ends lost 7 bases and 7 bases respectively, with 11 bases between them.

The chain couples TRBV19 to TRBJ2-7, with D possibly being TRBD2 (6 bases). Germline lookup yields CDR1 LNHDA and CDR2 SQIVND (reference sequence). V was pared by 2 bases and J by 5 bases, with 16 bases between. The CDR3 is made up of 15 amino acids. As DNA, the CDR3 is TGTGCCAGTAGTATAAACGGGGGTAGGCGGCACGAGCAGTACTTC. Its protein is CASSINGGRRHEQYF.

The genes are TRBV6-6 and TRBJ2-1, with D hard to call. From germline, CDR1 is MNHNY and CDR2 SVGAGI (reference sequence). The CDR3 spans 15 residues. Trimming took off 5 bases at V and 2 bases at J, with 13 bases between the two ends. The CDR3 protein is CASSPISGAYNEQFF. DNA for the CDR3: TGTGCCAGCAGTCCTATATCTGGAGCCTACAATGAGCAGTTCTTC.

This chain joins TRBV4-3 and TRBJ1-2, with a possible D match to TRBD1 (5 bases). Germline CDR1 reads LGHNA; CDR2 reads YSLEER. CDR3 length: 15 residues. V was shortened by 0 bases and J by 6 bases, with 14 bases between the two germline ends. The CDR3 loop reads CASSQDLGREDGYTF. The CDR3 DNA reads TGCGCCAGCAGCCAAGATTTAGGCAGGGAAGATGGCTACACCTTC.

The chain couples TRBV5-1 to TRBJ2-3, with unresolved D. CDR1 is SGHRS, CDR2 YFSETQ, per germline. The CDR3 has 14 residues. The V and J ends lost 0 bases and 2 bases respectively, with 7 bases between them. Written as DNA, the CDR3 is TGCGCCAGCAGCTTGGCCGCGGTCACAGATACGCAGTATTTT. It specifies CASSLAAVTDTQYF.

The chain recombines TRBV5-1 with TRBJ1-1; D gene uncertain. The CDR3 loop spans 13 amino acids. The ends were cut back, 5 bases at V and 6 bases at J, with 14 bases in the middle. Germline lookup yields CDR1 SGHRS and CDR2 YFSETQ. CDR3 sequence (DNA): TGCGCCAGCAGTTCTTTGGAGGGCGCTGAAGCTTTCTTT. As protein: CASSSLEGAEAFF.

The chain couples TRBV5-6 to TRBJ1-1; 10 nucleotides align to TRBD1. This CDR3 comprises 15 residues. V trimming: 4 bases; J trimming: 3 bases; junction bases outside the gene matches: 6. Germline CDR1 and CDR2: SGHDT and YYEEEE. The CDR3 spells CASSLGQGLHTEAFF. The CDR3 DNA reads TGTGCCAGCAGCCTGGGACAGGGGCTTCACACTGAAGCTTTCTTT. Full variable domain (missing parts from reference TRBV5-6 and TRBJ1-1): DAGVTQSPTHLIKTRGQQVTLRCSPKSGHDTVSWYQQALGQGPQFIFQYYEEEERQRGNFPDRFSGHQFPNYSSELNVNALLLGDSALYLCASSLGQGLHTEAFFGQGTRLTVV.

The CDR3 loop reads CASSLASPGLAGGSDTQYF. The CDR3 DNA reads TGTGCCAGCAGCTTAGCTTCGCCCGGACTAGCGGGGGGGTCAGATACGCAGTATTTT. The V call is TRBV7-3, the J call TRBJ2-3; 15 bases align to TRBD2. Germline CDR1 reads SGHTA; CDR2 reads FQGTGA. The CDR3 consists of 19 residues. V lost 2 bases and J lost 4; bases outside the gene matches: 10.

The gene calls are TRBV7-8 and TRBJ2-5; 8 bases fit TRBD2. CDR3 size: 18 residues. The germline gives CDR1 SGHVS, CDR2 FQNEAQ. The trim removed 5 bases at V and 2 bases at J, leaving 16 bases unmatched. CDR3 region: CASSIGSRGGGGQETQYF. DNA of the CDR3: TGTGCCAGCAGCATCGGATCACGGGGGGGCGGCGGGCAAGAGACCCAGTACTTC.

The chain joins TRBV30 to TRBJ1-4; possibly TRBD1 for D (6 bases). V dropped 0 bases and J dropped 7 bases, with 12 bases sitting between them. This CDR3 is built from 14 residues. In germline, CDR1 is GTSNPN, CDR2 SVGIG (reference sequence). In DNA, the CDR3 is TGTGCCTGGAGTGTACTACAGGGCGTTGAAAAACTGTTTTTT. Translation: CAWSVLQGVEKLFF.

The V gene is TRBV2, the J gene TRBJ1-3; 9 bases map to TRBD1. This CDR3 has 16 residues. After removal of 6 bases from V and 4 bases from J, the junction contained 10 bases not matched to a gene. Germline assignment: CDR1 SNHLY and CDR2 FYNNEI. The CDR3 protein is CASRITTGGKGNTIYF. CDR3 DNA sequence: TGTGCCAGCAGGATCACGACAGGGGGTAAAGGAAACACCATATATTTT.

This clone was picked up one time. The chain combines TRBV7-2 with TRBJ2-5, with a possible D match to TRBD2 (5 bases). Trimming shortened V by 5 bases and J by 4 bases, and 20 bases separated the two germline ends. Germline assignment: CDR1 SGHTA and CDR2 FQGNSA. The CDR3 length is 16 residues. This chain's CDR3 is CASSTVGPLGLETQYF. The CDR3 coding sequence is TGTGCCAGCAGCACCGTGGGCCCCCTCGGACTAGAGACCCAGTACTTC.

CDR3 sequence (DNA): TGTGCCAGTAGTGCCCCGGGGAGGGGATTTTACAATGAGCAGTTCTTC. Amino acids: CASSAPGRGFYNEQFF. This rearrangement joins TRBV19 to TRBJ2-1; 7 bases line up with TRBD2. The length of the CDR3 is 16 residues. V dropped 5 bases and J dropped 4; count of bases not matched to a gene: 11. Germline V lookup: CDR1 LNHDA, CDR2 SQIVND (reference sequence).

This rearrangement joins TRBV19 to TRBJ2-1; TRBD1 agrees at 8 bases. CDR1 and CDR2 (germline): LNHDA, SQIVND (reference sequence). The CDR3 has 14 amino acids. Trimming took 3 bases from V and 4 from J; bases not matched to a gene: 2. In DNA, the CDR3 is TGTGCCAGTAGTATTCGGACAGGGTACAATGAGCAGTTCTTC. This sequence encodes CASSIRTGYNEQFF.

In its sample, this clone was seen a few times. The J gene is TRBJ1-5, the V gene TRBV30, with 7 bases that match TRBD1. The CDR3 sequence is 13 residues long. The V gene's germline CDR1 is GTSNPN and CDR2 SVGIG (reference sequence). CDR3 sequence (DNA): TGTGCGCAGGGGGTTAGAGGCAATCAGCCCCAGCATTTT. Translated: CAQGVRGNQPQHF.

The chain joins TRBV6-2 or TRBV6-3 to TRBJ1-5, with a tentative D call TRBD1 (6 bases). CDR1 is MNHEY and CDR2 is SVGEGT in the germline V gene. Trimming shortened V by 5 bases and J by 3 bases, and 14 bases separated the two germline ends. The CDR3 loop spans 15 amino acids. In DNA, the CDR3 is TGTGCCAGCAGTCCCGGACAGACTCTCAATCAGCCCCAGCATTTT. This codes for CASSPGQTLNQPQHF.

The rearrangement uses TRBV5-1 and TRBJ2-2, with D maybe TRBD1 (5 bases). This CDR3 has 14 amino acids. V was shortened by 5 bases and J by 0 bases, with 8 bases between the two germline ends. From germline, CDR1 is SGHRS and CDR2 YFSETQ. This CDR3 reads CASRRQSNTGELFF. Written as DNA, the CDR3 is TGCGCCAGCAGACGACAGTCGAACACCGGGGAGCTGTTTTTT.